These T cell receptor beta chains were read from a single sample in a study of T cells in localized non-small cell lung cancer. Profiled with immunoSEQ multiplex PCR; TCRdb holds only in-frame clones, not every one. The sample includes about 77,000 clones, 88% seen only once; the top ten take around 20%. Here the sequenced sample was peripheral blood, taken before any cancer treatment. The source of these receptors is a woman aged 40-69 years with stage I squamous cell lung carcinoma. Both conserved end residues are part of each CDR3. Each record gives: CDR3 protein, CDR3 DNA, D gene, J gene, V gene, clone size. The D gene is left open where the match is weak. The listing skips clone size in some rows; elsewhere it reads once, few, many or a size class.

CDR3aa: CAWSVINRGGYGYTF
CDR3nt: TGTGCCTGGAGTGTAATTAACAGGGGCGGCTATGGCTACACCTTC
d_gene: TRBD1
j_gene: TRBJ1-2
v_gene: TRBV30
abundance: few

CDR3aa: CASRIAGGGETQYF
CDR3nt: TGTGCCAGCCGTATCGCGGGGGGCGGAGAGACCCAGTACTTC
d_gene: TRBD2
j_gene: TRBJ2-5
v_gene: TRBV2
abundance: -

CDR3aa: CASSAGTGEYGYTF
CDR3nt: TGTGCCAGCAGCGCCGGGACAGGGGAATATGGCTACACCTTC
d_gene: TRBD1
j_gene: TRBJ1-2
v_gene: TRBV9
abundance: -

CDR3aa: CASSLRPSYGYTF
CDR3nt: TGTGCCAGCAGCTTGCGTCCGTCTTATGGCTACACCTTC
d_gene: -
j_gene: TRBJ1-2
v_gene: TRBV5-5
abundance: -

CDR3aa: CASSRPGLAGGPGTGELFF
CDR3nt: TGTGCCAGCAGCAGACCGGGACTAGCGGGGGGGCCGGGCACCGGGGAGCTGTTTTTT
d_gene: TRBD2
j_gene: TRBJ2-2
v_gene: TRBV5-4
abundance: -

CDR3aa: CSVVSGYTDTQYF
CDR3nt: TGCAGCGTTGTCTCCGGATACACAGATACGCAGTATTTT
d_gene: -
j_gene: TRBJ2-3
v_gene: TRBV29-1
abundance: -

CDR3aa: CAWSPGTGWSTEAFF
CDR3nt: TGTGCCTGGAGTCCCGGGACAGGGTGGAGCACTGAAGCTTTCTTT
d_gene: TRBD1
j_gene: TRBJ1-1
v_gene: TRBV30
abundance: -

CDR3aa: CASSLTGLNTEAFF
CDR3nt: TGTGCCAGCAGCTTGACAGGGTTGAACACTGAAGCTTTCTTT
d_gene: TRBD1
j_gene: TRBJ1-1
v_gene: TRBV7-8
abundance: -

CDR3aa: CASSEIKSANYGYTF
CDR3nt: TGTGCCAGCAGTGAAATTAAGTCGGCTAACTATGGCTACACCTTC
d_gene: -
j_gene: TRBJ1-2
v_gene: TRBV6-1
abundance: -

CDR3aa: CASKRDSPLFYEQYF
CDR3nt: TGTGCCAGCAAACGGGACAGTCCTTTATTTTACGAGCAGTACTTC
d_gene: TRBD1
j_gene: TRBJ2-7
v_gene: TRBV2
abundance: once

CDR3aa: CASSGAPVTDTQYF
CDR3nt: TGTGCCAGCAGCGGGGCCCCCGTCACAGATACGCAGTATTTT
d_gene: -
j_gene: TRBJ2-3
v_gene: TRBV9
abundance: -

CDR3aa: CASSVNTGGIKGYTF
CDR3nt: TGTGCCAGCAGTGTTAATACAGGGGGCATAAAGGGCTACACCTTC
d_gene: TRBD1
j_gene: TRBJ1-2
v_gene: TRBV2
abundance: -

CDR3aa: CASSLIPLAGGQETQYF
CDR3nt: TGTGCCAGCAGTTTAATCCCTCTGGCGGGGGGCCAAGAGACCCAGTACTTC
d_gene: TRBD2
j_gene: TRBJ2-5
v_gene: TRBV27
abundance: -

CDR3aa: CASIFRESAEAFF
CDR3nt: TGTGCCAGCATCTTCAGGGAGAGCGCTGAAGCTTTCTTT
d_gene: -
j_gene: TRBJ1-1
v_gene: TRBV2
abundance: -

CDR3aa: CASSERAGAYNNEQFF
CDR3nt: TGCGCCAGCAGTGAGAGGGCAGGGGCCTACAACAATGAGCAGTTCTTC
d_gene: -
j_gene: TRBJ2-1
v_gene: TRBV10-2
abundance: -

CDR3aa: CATSSNWYNEQFF
CDR3nt: TGTGCCACCAGCAGCAACTGGTACAATGAGCAGTTCTTC
d_gene: -
j_gene: TRBJ2-1
v_gene: TRBV15
abundance: -

CDR3aa: CASSLAQGEPQHF
CDR3nt: TGCGCCAGCAGCTTGGCACAGGGGGAGCCCCAGCATTTT
d_gene: TRBD1
j_gene: TRBJ1-5
v_gene: TRBV5-1
abundance: once

CDR3aa: CASSPGGGQYDLNEQFF
CDR3nt: TGTGCCAGCAGCCCCGGCGGGGGGCAATACGATCTCAATGAGCAGTTCTTC
d_gene: TRBD2
j_gene: TRBJ2-1
v_gene: TRBV4-2
abundance: -

CDR3aa: CASSGDGAVQPQHF
CDR3nt: TGTGCCAGCAGCGGTGATGGGGCAGTTCAGCCCCAGCATTTT
d_gene: -
j_gene: TRBJ1-5
v_gene: TRBV11-2
abundance: -

CDR3aa: CASSRSENTEAFF
CDR3nt: TGTGCCAGCTCACGGTCAGAGAACACTGAAGCTTTCTTT
d_gene: -
j_gene: TRBJ1-1
v_gene: TRBV18
abundance: -

CDR3aa: CASSLGGTNEKLFF
CDR3nt: TGCGCCAGCAGCTTGGGGGGTACTAATGAAAAACTGTTTTTT
d_gene: -
j_gene: TRBJ1-4
v_gene: TRBV5-1
abundance: -

CDR3aa: CASSTPGRWLYGYTF
CDR3nt: TGTGCCAGTAGTACCCCGGGCAGGTGGTTGTATGGCTACACCTTC
d_gene: -
j_gene: TRBJ1-2
v_gene: TRBV19
abundance: -

CDR3aa: CAWSMGQGDGYTF
CDR3nt: TGTGCCTGGAGTATGGGACAGGGCGATGGCTACACCTTC
d_gene: TRBD1
j_gene: TRBJ1-2
v_gene: TRBV30
abundance: -

CDR3aa: CASSRDRATYNSPLHF
CDR3nt: TGTGCCAGCAGCCGGGACAGGGCAACCTATAATTCACCCCTCCACTTT
d_gene: TRBD1
j_gene: TRBJ1-6
v_gene: TRBV27
abundance: -

CDR3aa: CASSFSLAGGSETQYF
CDR3nt: TGTGCCAGCAGCTTCAGTCTAGCGGGGGGTTCAGAGACCCAGTACTTC
d_gene: TRBD2
j_gene: TRBJ2-5
v_gene: TRBV11-2
abundance: -

CDR3aa: CASSLSREADTQYF
CDR3nt: TGCGCCAGCAGCTTGAGCAGGGAGGCTGATACGCAGTATTTT
d_gene: -
j_gene: TRBJ2-3
v_gene: TRBV5-1
abundance: -

CDR3aa: CASSGGPQQGPQHF
CDR3nt: TGTGCCAGCAGTGGCGGACCCCAGCAAGGGCCCCAGCATTTT
d_gene: -
j_gene: TRBJ1-5
v_gene: TRBV2
abundance: -

CDR3aa: CATSREGQGAYEQYF
CDR3nt: TGTGCCACCAGCAGAGAGGGACAGGGGGCCTACGAGCAGTACTTC
d_gene: TRBD1
j_gene: TRBJ2-7
v_gene: TRBV15
abundance: -

CDR3aa: CASSGGVYNSPLHF
CDR3nt: TGTGCCAGCAGCGGTGGCGTCTATAATTCACCCCTCCACTTT
d_gene: -
j_gene: TRBJ1-6
v_gene: TRBV9
abundance: -

CDR3aa: CSVKQGSTDTQYF
CDR3nt: TGCAGCGTAAAACAGGGAAGCACAGATACGCAGTATTTT
d_gene: -
j_gene: TRBJ2-3
v_gene: TRBV29-1
abundance: -

CDR3aa: CAWTETGGVGSPLHF
CDR3nt: TGTGCCTGGACGGAGACGGGAGGGGTCGGTTCACCCCTCCACTTT
d_gene: -
j_gene: TRBJ1-6
v_gene: TRBV30
abundance: -

CDR3aa: CASSLGTGLLAMNEQFF
CDR3nt: TGTGCCAGCAGCCTAGGGACAGGGTTATTGGCAATGAATGAGCAGTTCTTC
d_gene: TRBD1
j_gene: TRBJ2-1
v_gene: TRBV7-2
abundance: -

CDR3aa: CAWISQRTGASYEQYF
CDR3nt: TGTGCCTGGATATCCCAAAGAACAGGCGCCTCCTACGAGCAGTACTTC
d_gene: -
j_gene: TRBJ2-7
v_gene: TRBV30
abundance: -

CDR3aa: CASSFREGKGTEAFF
CDR3nt: TGCGCCAGCAGCTTTAGGGAGGGGAAGGGCACTGAAGCTTTCTTT
d_gene: -
j_gene: TRBJ1-1
v_gene: TRBV5-1
abundance: -

CDR3aa: CASRPSTGDGYTF
CDR3nt: TGTGCCAGTAGGCCCTCGACAGGGGATGGCTACACCTTC
d_gene: TRBD1
j_gene: TRBJ1-2
v_gene: TRBV19
abundance: once

CDR3aa: CASSSTTGRGYTF
CDR3nt: TGTGCCAGCAGCTCGACGACAGGGCGGGGCTACACCTTC
d_gene: TRBD1
j_gene: TRBJ1-2
v_gene: TRBV5-4
abundance: -

CDR3aa: CASSPQGSNQPQHF
CDR3nt: TGTGCCAGCTCACCTCAGGGTAGCAATCAGCCCCAGCATTTT
d_gene: -
j_gene: TRBJ1-5
v_gene: TRBV18
abundance: -